Reported below is one T cell receptor beta chain. This clone was detected only a few times. The antigen it recognizes is unknown. The input lacks base qualities; no much larger clone sits a single base away. The sample comes from a study of cytomegalovirus exposure and HLA in healthy donors (dated by TCRdb to the late 2010s). The study in broad terms: An earlier analysis of some 600 of the donors reported 276 Gb of sequence data and 117 million unique TCR beta sequences obtained from some 200 million T cells. Rather than using new phenotypic data, the later analysis identified candidate immune exposures from TCR beta sequences and from how often those sequences occurred across donors. A later genetic analysis took genome-wide SNP genotypes for about three fifths of the roughly 670 donors and used that subset as a discovery cohort. The study aimed to test whether signatures of past pathogen exposure could be identified by cataloging public T cell receptors. In an earlier analysis of more than 550 of the donors, high-throughput TCR beta sequencing was used to judge whether each TCR beta V gene segment behaved as functional or pseudogenic. The number of typed donors differed by locus: 629-630 for A, B, C, DRB1 and DQB1; about 520 for DQA1; around 580 for DPA1; and about 470 for DPB1. In addition to the first cohort of approximately 670 subjects, a separate validation cohort of 130 or so different subjects was used. The T cell repertoires of roughly 660 subjects were profiled by immunosequencing and related to cytomegalovirus serostatus. Both class I and class II loci were covered by HLA typing, at four-digit resolution. Every repertoire in the discovery cohort had been generated on one and the same sequencing platform. Donor age, sex, ethnicity and CMV serostatus were compiled together with the repertoire data. Roughly 5 DR-DQ haplotypes were handled as single units for association and clustering because linkage in the cohort was strong. The study combined high-throughput TCR immunosequencing, statistical association of individual TCRs with disease status, and machine learning to predict cytomegalovirus infection status. Across approximately 400 genotyped donors of the cohort, an average of roughly 230,000 unique TCR beta nucleotide sequences per donor were sequenced, and 15% to 20% of those sequences were non-productive. To study patterns of TCR occurrence, a later analysis re-analyzed previously published TCR beta repertoires from 666 donors and added high-resolution HLA genotyping. Of the roughly 390 genotyped donors, 70% to 90% were placed in the genetic ancestry cluster associated with self-reported Caucasian donors. An early release that covered fewer than 800 HLA-typed donors contained approximately 290 gigabases of sequencing data and around 85 million unique TCR sequences. What the research found in general, with its limitations: The earlier analysis of approximately 540 of the donors excluded 15 to 20 rarely observed V segments, including chromosome 9 orphons, because counts were too low. When HLA alleles, especially DR and DQ, strongly co-occurred, TCR associations were difficult to assign to individual alleles. The study listed 150 to 200 TCR beta chains as associated with cytomegalovirus. The 87-base-pair reads could not distinguish some IMGT-functional V segments, including TRBV6-2 and TRBV6-3, so those segments were excluded. An earlier analysis of approximately 570 of the donors showed that most TCR beta V segments appeared in productive rearrangements either about 90% or about 30% of the time, which broadly matched IMGT annotations. A later analysis reported that several top co-occurrence clusters appeared linked to parvovirus B19, influenza, CMV and Epstein-Barr virus. According to a later genetic analysis, donors in an Asian-associated ancestry cluster had fewer N-insertions in productive TCRs than the approximately 630-donor mean. Sequencing depth was assumed to be roughly uniform across donors in the presence/absence analyses, though that assumption may not hold. In a later analysis, HLA-associated TCR beta chains were found to be more clonally expanded and to have lower generation probabilities than equally common non-associated chains. A further reported finding was that TCR beta sequences accurately predicted the HLA-A and HLA-B alleles for most subjects in the first cohort. Most CMV-associated TCR beta chains appeared to be HLA-restricted in a later analysis, and the HLA associations seemed to be driven largely by CMV exposure. In this cohort, only TCR beta chains were sequenced, and detectable features were limited by the absence of alpha or paired-chain data. The only immune exposure information available for the cohort was CMV serostatus. In a later analysis, the rate of TCR association differed among HLA loci, with DRB1 alleles having the most associated TCRs and HLA-C alleles having the fewest. A later analysis associated about 17,000 TCR beta sequences with specific HLA alleles at a false discovery rate of 0.05. V-gene and J-gene trimming of TCR beta chains was associated with a missense DCLRE1C variant in a later genetic analysis, and the association was replicated in an independent cohort. In vitro tests confirmed that a few of the cytomegalovirus-associated TCR beta chains recognize cytomegalovirus antigens. The classifier was reported to diagnose cytomegalovirus status with high specificity and sensitivity in both the original and validation cohorts. Linkage disequilibrium might explain the correlated functional status among segregating V segments, but an unknown experimental factor could not be ruled out. A group of highly shared sequence variants was considered likely to be a technical artifact of the sequencing pipeline. Most TCR sequences were observed very rarely across donors, whereas some public TCRs were present in many individuals. HLA typing was unavailable for some donors at each locus, so association tests used only the typed subset. The authors suggested that the approach could potentially be extended to other disease states and immunological phenotypes.

Libraries were constructed by the immunoSEQ multiplex PCR assay. For the multiplex PCR, a mixture combining 60 forward primers for TCR Vbeta segments and 13 reverse primers for TCR Jbeta segments was used. A multiplex PCR assay on genomic DNA amplified the CDR3 region of rearranged TCR beta genes. The amplified TCR beta libraries were sequenced on the Illumina HiSeq System as 87-base-pair reads. Per the original workflow: In a later analysis, about 80 million unique TCR beta chains were counted across the approximately 620 repertoires, and roughly 11 million of these chains were shared by at least two donors. To remove PCR and sequencing errors, raw reads were error-corrected and collapsed into unique sequences using a nearest-neighbor algorithm that merged closely related sequences. V, D and J gene segments were assigned by aligning CDR3 sequences to IMGT reference sequences. Each retained sequence needed at least a six-nucleotide match to both a V gene segment and a J gene segment. Rearrangements were called productive when the CDR3 lacked stop codons and stayed in frame with V and J; all others were non-productive. CDR3 was defined by IMGT convention, running from the second conserved V-encoded cysteine to the conserved J-encoded phenylalanine. In an earlier analysis of roughly 580 of the donors, sequences lacking an unambiguous match to a single V gene segment were excluded. In an earlier analysis of roughly 500 of the donors, V segments were called functional above 56.7% productive rearrangements and were called segregating when the between-donor standard deviation exceeded 5%. A statistical classification framework was built for diagnosing cytomegalovirus status from the catalog of TCR beta chain sequences. V and J gene assignment, in a later analysis, came from comparing TCR nucleotide sequences with IMGT/GENE-DB human TR gene sequences. A later analysis assigned CDR3 sequences and most-parsimonious VDJ recombination scenarios with the TCRdist pipeline. In a later analysis, each TCR beta chain was defined by its CDR3 amino acid sequence together with its V-gene family, and reads lacking a unique V-gene family were excluded. A later analysis removed 592 highly shared, low-generation-probability nucleotide sequences to deal with suspected cross-contamination and a sequencing artifact. In a later analysis, a clonal expansion index for each public chain was calculated from normalized within-repertoire ranks of inferred template counts. A later analysis computed generation probabilities with a VDJ recombination model fitted to out-of-frame rearrangements, and checked the results against IGoR. In a later analysis, TCR-TCR, TCR-HLA and TCR-CMV co-occurrence was scored with hypergeometric tests, and a repertoire-size bias correction was applied to TCR pairs. A later analysis estimated false discovery rates by permuting HLA or CMV assignments 20 times. In a later analysis, co-occurring TCRs were grouped with DBSCAN, and TCRdist sequence similarity was added when clustering was performed within HLA-allele-positive subsets. Repertoires with fewer than 30,000 or more than 120,000 public chains were left out of co-occurrence clustering, as were about 5 repertoires with anomalous nucleotide sharing. TCRdb mirrors the immuneACCESS table, restricted to in-frame sequences. Some clones are absent from its copies; in checked studies, under half trace to an unresolved V gene, and the reason for the others is unknown. V, J and clone size reflect that table, while D and trimming were determined from the DNA. This sample has 110,000 to 150,000 clones in its table, and over 65% of those were observed once. The ten largest make up 2.5% to 3% of the sample.

As encoded in the germline V gene (reference sequence), CDR1 is SGHKS while CDR2 is YYEKEE. There are 15 amino acids in the CDR3, from cysteine to phenylalanine inclusive. The sequence is cut down to CDR3 DNA, 45 bases in frame from base 1. From V the trimming removes 4 bases and from J it removes 6 bases, while the gene matches leave 8 bases of the junction unaccounted for. In total, just over 650 healthy bone marrow donors made up the cohort. All cohort members were sampled while nominally healthy, although unrecorded immune exposures were likely present. The donor was CMV seronegative and was included in the group of under 450 seronegative cohort members. Every donor gave a peripheral blood sample, and the peripheral blood mononuclear cells from that sample were used for TCR beta sequencing. Genomic DNA extraction from the blood cell samples was performed with the Qiagen DNeasy Blood Extraction Kit.

This receptor was identified in a female donor in good health and CMV-seronegative. The sample taken for sequencing was PBMCs. The V gene is TRBV5-5 and the J gene is TRBJ2-7, with TRBD2 matching 12 junction bases. The CDR3 reads CASSIGTSGFAEQYF. The bases are TGTGCCAGCAGCATCGGGACTAGCGGGTTTGCCGAGCAGTACTTC.